Included here is one TCR beta chain sequence, with context. This clonotype was seen ten or more times. No antigen is known for it. There are no base qualities to consult, and no much larger clone falls within one base. Healthy controls were blood bank volunteers in Maryland, USA. For unsorted PBMC libraries, 2 million PBMCs were used after storage in RNAlater at -80 degrees C until RNA extraction. Peripheral blood was subjected to Ficoll-Hypaque density gradient centrifugation to isolate PBMCs, which were then cryopreserved in liquid nitrogen. These data come from a study of neurological immune-mediated disorders (dated by TCRdb to the late 2010s). Some background on the complete study: Peripheral blood TCR-beta repertoires from patients with HTLV-I-associated myelopathy (HAM/TSP), patients with multiple sclerosis, and healthy controls were compared in the study using UMI-based sequencing. Of the approximately 66 subjects in the cohort, some 15 were HAM/TSP patients, roughly 35 were multiple sclerosis patients, and around 20 were healthy controls. Alongside PBMC samples, the set of approximately 100 TCR-beta libraries contained longitudinal samples, technical triplicates, and paired CD4+ and CD8+ T-cell subsets that had been sorted. Findings and caveats that apply to the study as a whole: TCR clonal expansion was greatest in HAM/TSP patients and smallest in MS patients, who ranked below even healthy controls. Expanded clones from different subjects shared no identical CDR3 amino acid sequences, which suggests that TCR-beta repertoires were private in all groups.

cDNA was synthesized by template-switch 5'RACE using a primer with a 10-nucleotide random unique molecular identifier that tagged each TCR transcript. Every sequencing run yielded over 170 million TCR-beta sequences covering 15-18 subjects. The RNeasy kit was used to extract total RNA. The KAPA Real-time Library Amplification kit was used to amplify TCR-beta VDJ regions with primers for the TCR constant region and the 5'RACE anchor. A first PCR added sample indexes and Illumina adaptors, and a second PCR then raised library yield. The roughly 650 bp TCR product was size-selected on a 2% E-gel SizeSelection system after Ampure bead purification. Before pooling, library quality was assessed on a Bioanalyzer, concentration was determined with Qubit, and library quantification was performed with the Kapa Library Quantification kit. An Illumina HiSeq 2500 sequenced the libraries paired-end 2 x 150 bp. To increase sequence diversity, about 25-31% phiX was spiked into each library pool. In the paper's pipeline: Quality-filtered reads were processed with the UMI-based MiGEC pipeline, and over 90% of raw TCR sequences were removed by the MiGEC pipeline during error correction. VDJ genes were aligned to IMGT germline references, and clonotypes were defined by unique CDR3 amino acid sequence plus V-J genes. Clonal expansion, Shannon diversity and CDR3 relatedness (CalcPairwiseDistances, ClusterSamples) were evaluated with VDJtools, and phylogenetic trees were built with CLCbio workbench. Clones with at least 8 unique UMIs were defined as expanded, with this threshold being based on coefficient-of-variation modelling across technical triplicates. TCRdb redid the processing of the public reads, applying fastp at Q25 and MiXCR, and retained in-frame beta chains. Here each entry gathers all rows of one CDR3 protein and keeps the most common genes and DNA. V and J calls and clone size were set by TCRdb, not the authors. The sample data list approximately 77,000 distinct CDR3 sequences, and under 10% of these were observed just once. The leading ten clones occupy about 1.7% of the sample.

V has 5 bases trimmed and J has 1 base trimmed; junction bases matching no gene number 8. The CDR3 runs 16 residues from the cysteine to the phenylalanine. Only the CDR3 region is kept as DNA, spanning 48 bases read in frame from base 1. CDR1 and CDR2 are read off the germline V gene as SGHRS and YFSETQ. The sequence derives from a man over 45 in good health. The chain is made from TRBV5-1 and TRBJ2-3, and 9 junctional nucleotides match TRBD1. The sequencing sample was made of PBMCs. The DNA is as follows: TGCGCCAGCAGATCACAGGGGGCCAGGGGCACAGATACGCAGTATTTT. Its protein reads: CASRSQGARGTDTQYF.